This T cell receptor (beta chain) comes out of a study of blood T cell repertoires in COVID-19. Turning to the study itself: Both acute and convalescent COVID-19 samples were obtained from the United States, Italy and Spain.

The CDR3 is 11 amino acids. Germline V CDR1 and CDR2: GTSNPN, SVGIG (reference sequence). Trimming cost V 8 bases and J 3 bases; bases outside gene matches: 3. Profiling relied on immunoSEQ multiplex PCR, and the TCRdb table lists in-frame clones only, not all of them. Altogether roughly 140,000 clones are present, about 80% being singletons, with the ten largest covering about 0.5%. Sequenced input: peripheral blood. This receptor was obtained from a man in his fifties or sixties with acute or convalescent COVID-19. V and J are TRBV30 and TRBJ1-2, with 7 nucleotides matching TRBD1. This CDR3 is CARQGDYGYTF. In DNA form, the CDR3 reads TGTGCCCGACAGGGAGACTATGGCTACACCTTC. Combining the CDR3 with reference TRBV30 and TRBJ1-2 gives the whole variable domain SQTIHQWPATLVQPVGSPLSLECTVEGTSNPNLYWYRQAAGRGLQLLFYSVGIGQISSEVPQNLSASRPQDRQFILSSKKLLLSDSGFYLCARQGDYGYTFGSGTRLTVV.